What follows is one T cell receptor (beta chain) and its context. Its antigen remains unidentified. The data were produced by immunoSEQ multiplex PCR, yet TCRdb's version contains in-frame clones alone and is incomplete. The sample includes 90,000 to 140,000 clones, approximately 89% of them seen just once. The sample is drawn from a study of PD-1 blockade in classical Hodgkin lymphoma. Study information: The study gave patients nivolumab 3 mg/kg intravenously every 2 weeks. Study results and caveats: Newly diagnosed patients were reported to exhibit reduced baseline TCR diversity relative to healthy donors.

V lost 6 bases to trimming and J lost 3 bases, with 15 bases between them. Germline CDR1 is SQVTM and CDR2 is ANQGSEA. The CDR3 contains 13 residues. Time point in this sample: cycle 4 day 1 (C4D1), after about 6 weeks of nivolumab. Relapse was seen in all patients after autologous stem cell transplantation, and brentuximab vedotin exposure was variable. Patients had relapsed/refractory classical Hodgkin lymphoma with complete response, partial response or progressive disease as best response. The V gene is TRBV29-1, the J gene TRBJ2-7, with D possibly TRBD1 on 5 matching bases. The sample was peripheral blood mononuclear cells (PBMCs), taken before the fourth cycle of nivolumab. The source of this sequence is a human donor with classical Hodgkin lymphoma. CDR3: CSVNLDTGYEQYF. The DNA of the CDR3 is TGCAGCGTAAACCTGGACACTGGCTACGAGCAGTACTTC.